A single sample is the source of the 5 T cell receptor beta chains below, sequenced in a study of T-cell memory formation after mild COVID-19. TCRdb redid the calling of the 5' RACE reads with MiXCR, one entry per CDR3 protein. The sample lists about 250,000 distinct CDR3 sequences; approximately 15% were seen once. Sequenced material: PBMCs or a T cell subset sorted from them (not recorded which). These receptors all stem from an adult woman who had mild COVID-19 (a few samples of this study predate the infection). Cell type and time point are not known.

Ten or more counts support this clonotype. V and J are TRBV6-5 and TRBJ2-7; D unclear. The CDR3 has 12 amino acids. CDR1 MNHEY and CDR2 SVGAGI come from the germline V gene. V lost 4 bases to trimming and J lost 2 bases, with 6 bases between them. The CDR3 nucleotides are TGTGCCAGCAGTTCCGGCACCTACGAGCAGTACTTC. Its protein product is CASSSGTYEQYF.

V is TRBV27 and J is TRBJ1-2, with TRBD1 matching 8 bases. The germline V gene has CDR1 MNHEY and CDR2 SMNVEV (reference sequence). The CDR3 spans 15 residues. V lost 1 base, J lost 8 bases, and 9 bases stayed unmatched. CDR3: CASSLWGRGQSGYTF. CDR3 bases: TGTGCCAGCAGTTTATGGGGCAGGGGGCAGAGCGGCTACACCTTC.

This clonotype occurred many times. The genes are TRBV9 and TRBJ2-1; D gene unclear. Trimming removed 0 bases from V and 4 bases from J, with 5 bases in between. Looked up from germline, CDR1 is SGDLS and CDR2 is YYNGEE. The CDR3 contains 13 residues. CDR3 protein: CASSVAEYNEQFF. The CDR3 bases are TGTGCCAGCAGCGTAGCGGAATACAATGAGCAGTTCTTC.

The rearrangement uses TRBV5-1 and TRBJ2-7, with TRBD1 matching over 9 bases. V lost 3 bases and J lost 1; bases outside the gene matches: 8. Per the germline V gene, CDR1 is SGHRS and CDR2 is YFSETQ. The CDR3 spans 16 residues. The CDR3 region is CASSSSQGAGSYEQYF. In nucleotides, the CDR3 is TGCGCCAGCAGCTCGTCACAGGGGGCTGGGTCCTACGAGCAGTACTTC.

This chain uses TRBV7-9 with TRBJ1-2; D gene uncertain. The V end lost 3 bases, the J end lost 4 bases, and 12 bases lay between the germline ends. The CDR3 has 14 amino acids. The germline CDR1 and CDR2 sequences are SEHNR and FQNEAQ (reference sequence). The CDR3: CASSLDGPSYGYTF. The CDR3 nucleotides read TGTGCCAGCAGCTTGGACGGGCCGAGCTATGGCTACACCTTC. Full variable domain (outside the CDR3, taken from reference TRBV7-9 and TRBJ1-2): DTGVSQNPRHKITKRGQNVTFRCDPISEHNRLYWYRQTLGQGPEFLTYFQNEAQLEKSRLLSDRFSAERPKGSFSTLEIQRTEQGDSAMYLCASSLDGPSYGYTFGSGTRLTVV.